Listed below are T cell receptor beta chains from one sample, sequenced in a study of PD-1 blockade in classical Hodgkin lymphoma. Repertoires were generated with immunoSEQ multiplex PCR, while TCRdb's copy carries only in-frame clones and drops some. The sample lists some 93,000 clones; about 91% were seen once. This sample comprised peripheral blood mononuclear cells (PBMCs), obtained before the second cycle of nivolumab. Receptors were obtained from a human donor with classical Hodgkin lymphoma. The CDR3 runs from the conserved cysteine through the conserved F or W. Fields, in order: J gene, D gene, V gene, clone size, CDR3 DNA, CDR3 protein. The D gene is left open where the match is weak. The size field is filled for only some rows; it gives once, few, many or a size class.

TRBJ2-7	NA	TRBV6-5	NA	TGTGCCAGCAGTACCTCCTACGAGCAGTACTTC	CASSTSYEQYF
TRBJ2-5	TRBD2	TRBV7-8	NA	TGTGCCAGCAGCTTAGTATCACAACTAGCGGGAGAGGGGGGAGAGACCCAGTACTTC	CASSLVSQLAGEGGETQYF
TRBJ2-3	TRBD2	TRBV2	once	TGTGCCAGCAGTGATGAGGCGGGGGGCACAGATACGCAGTATTTT	CASSDEAGGTDTQYF
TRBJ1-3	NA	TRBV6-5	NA	TGTGCCAGCAGAGACTCAGGGAGCTCTGGAAACACCATATATTTT	CASRDSGSSGNTIYF
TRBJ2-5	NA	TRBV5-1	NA	TGCGCCAGCAGCTTGGTGGGCAGATACCAAGAGACCCAGTACTTC	CASSLVGRYQETQYF
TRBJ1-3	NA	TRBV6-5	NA	TGTGCCAGCAGTTACTCGATTGGGGAGGCAAACACCATATATTTT	CASSYSIGEANTIYF
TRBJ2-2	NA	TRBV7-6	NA	TGTGCCAGCAGCTTATCGGGGCGGACGAACACCGGGGAGCTGTTTTTT	CASSLSGRTNTGELFF
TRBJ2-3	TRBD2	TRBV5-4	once	TGTGCCAGCAACAGCGGGAGTGGGGGAGATACGCAGTATTTT	CASNSGSGGDTQYF
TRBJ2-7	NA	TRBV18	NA	TGTGCCAGCTCACCACCGGGGTTTTTCGGTAGGCAGTACTTC	CASSPPGFFGRQYF
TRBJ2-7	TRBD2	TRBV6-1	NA	TGTGCCAGCAGTGGGGGAGGGGTTGGCCACGAGCAGTACTTC	CASSGGGVGHEQYF
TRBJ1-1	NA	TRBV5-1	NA	TGCGCCAGCAGCTTGGCTTGGCGGGACGGTGAAGCTTTCTTT	CASSLAWRDGEAFF
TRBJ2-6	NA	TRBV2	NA	TGTGCCAGCAGTACTGGGGCCAACGTCCTGACTTTC	CASSTGANVLTF
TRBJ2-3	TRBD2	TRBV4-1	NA	TGCGCCAGCAGCCAGGCGGGGGTGCTGGTAGGAGTCACAGATACGCAGTATTTT	CASSQAGVLVGVTDTQYF
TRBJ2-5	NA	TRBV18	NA	TGTGCCAGCTCACGCTCTAGCGCTACAGGGGAGACCCAGTACTTC	CASSRSSATGETQYF
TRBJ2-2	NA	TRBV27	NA	TGTGCCAGCAGTTTGCAGGGCACCGGGGAGCTGTTTTTT	CASSLQGTGELFF
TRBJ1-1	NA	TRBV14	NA	TGTGCCAGCAGCCAAGTTCCACCCGGGAGAAACACTGAAGCTTTCTTT	CASSQVPPGRNTEAFF
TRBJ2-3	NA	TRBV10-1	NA	TGCGCCAGCAGTGACGGGGGGCGTTCCACAGATACGCAGTATTTT	CASSDGGRSTDTQYF
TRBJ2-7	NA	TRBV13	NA	TGTGCCAGCAGCTTAAGAGACACCGAATACGAGCAGTACTTC	CASSLRDTEYEQYF
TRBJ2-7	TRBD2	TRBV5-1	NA	TGCGCCAGCAGCTTGGATGGACTAGCGATGGGGGAGCAGTACTTC	CASSLDGLAMGEQYF
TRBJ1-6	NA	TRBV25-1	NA	TGTGCCAGCAGTGTAAGACAGCCTTATAATTCACCCCTCCACTTT	CASSVRQPYNSPLHF
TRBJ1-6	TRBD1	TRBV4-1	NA	TGCGCCAGCAGCCTCGGGACAGGTGGATCACCCCTCCACTTT	CASSLGTGGSPLHF
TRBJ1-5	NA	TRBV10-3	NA	TGTGCCATCAGTGAGTCGACGGGGAGGGCCCAGCATTTT	CAISESTGRAQHF
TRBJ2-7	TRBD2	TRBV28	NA	TGTGCCAGCAGTCCGGGACTAGGGTCCTACGAGCAGTACTTC	CASSPGLGSYEQYF
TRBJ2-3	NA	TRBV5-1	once	TGCGCCAGCAGTTTCGGATGGGATACGCAGTATTTT	CASSFGWDTQYF
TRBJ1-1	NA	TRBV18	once	TGTGCCAGCTCACCACTCCCAGGAACCCCTGAAGCTTTCTTT	CASSPLPGTPEAFF
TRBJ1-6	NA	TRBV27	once	TGTGCCAGCAGTTTCCTAGGGGGGCCCCTCCACTTT	CASSFLGGPLHF
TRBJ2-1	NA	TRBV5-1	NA	TGCGCCAGCAGCGCCATCCGGGACAACTACAATGAGCAGTTCTTC	CASSAIRDNYNEQFF
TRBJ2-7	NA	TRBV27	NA	TGTGCCAGCAGTCTTCGTTCTAATCCCTACGAGCAGTACTTC	CASSLRSNPYEQYF
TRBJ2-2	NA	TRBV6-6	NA	TGTGCCATAAGGGTGGGGAGGACCGGGGAGCTGTTTTTT	CAIRVGRTGELFF
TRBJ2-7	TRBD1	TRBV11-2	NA	TGTGCCAGCACCAAGGTGGGACAGGGCTACGAGCAGTACTTC	CASTKVGQGYEQYF
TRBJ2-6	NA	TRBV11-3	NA	TGTGCCAGCAGCCTACTATTTTCTGGGGCCAACGTCCTGACTTTC	CASSLLFSGANVLTF
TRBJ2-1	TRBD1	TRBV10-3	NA	TGTGCCATCAGTGAGGAGGGACAGGGTGGGAGTGAGCAGTTCTTC	CAISEEGQGGSEQFF
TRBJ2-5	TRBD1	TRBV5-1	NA	TGCGCCAGCAGCCCGCCCAAAGACAGGGGGCGAAGGGCAGAGACCCAGTACTTC	CASSPPKDRGRRAETQYF
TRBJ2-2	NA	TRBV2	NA	TGTGCCAGCAGTTATGGTTATTTTACCGGGGAGCTGTTTTTT	CASSYGYFTGELFF
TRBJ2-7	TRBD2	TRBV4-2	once	TGTGCCAGCAGGGTGGTAGCGGGAGGGCAGAACGAGCAGTACTTC	CASRVVAGGQNEQYF
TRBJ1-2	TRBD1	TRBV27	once	TGTGCCAGCAGTAAGGATGGACAGGGGTATTTCAGTTGGGGCTACACCTTC	CASSKDGQGYFSWGYTF
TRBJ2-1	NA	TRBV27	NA	TGTGCCAGCAGTTCAAACAACCGGGATGAGCAGTTCTTC	CASSSNNRDEQFF
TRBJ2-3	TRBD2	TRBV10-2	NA	TGCGCCAGCAGTGATTTGGGAGGGAAAGATACGCAGTATTTT	CASSDLGGKDTQYF
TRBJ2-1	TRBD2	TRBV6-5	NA	TGTGCCAGCAGTTACGGACTAGTCAATGAGCAGTTCTTC	CASSYGLVNEQFF
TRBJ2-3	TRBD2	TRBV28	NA	TGTGCCAGCAGTTTACCTCGGACTAGCAGTACTTACACAGATACGCAGTATTTT	CASSLPRTSSTYTDTQYF
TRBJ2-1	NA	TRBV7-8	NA	TGTGCCAGCAGCTTCGGGGTCGAGCAGTTCTTC	CASSFGVEQFF
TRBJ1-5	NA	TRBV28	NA	TGTGCCAGCAGCCCCGACAGGTTCAATCAGCCCCAGCATTTT	CASSPDRFNQPQHF
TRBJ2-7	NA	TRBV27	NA	TGTGCCAGCAAACCACAGCTCGACCACGAGCAGTACTTC	CASKPQLDHEQYF
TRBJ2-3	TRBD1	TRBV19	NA	TGTGCCAGTGGGACAGGTAGGGATTCAGATACGCAGTATTTT	CASGTGRDSDTQYF
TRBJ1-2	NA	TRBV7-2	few	TGTGCCAGCAGCTTAGCGAGGGGGGATACCTATGGCTACACCTTC	CASSLARGDTYGYTF